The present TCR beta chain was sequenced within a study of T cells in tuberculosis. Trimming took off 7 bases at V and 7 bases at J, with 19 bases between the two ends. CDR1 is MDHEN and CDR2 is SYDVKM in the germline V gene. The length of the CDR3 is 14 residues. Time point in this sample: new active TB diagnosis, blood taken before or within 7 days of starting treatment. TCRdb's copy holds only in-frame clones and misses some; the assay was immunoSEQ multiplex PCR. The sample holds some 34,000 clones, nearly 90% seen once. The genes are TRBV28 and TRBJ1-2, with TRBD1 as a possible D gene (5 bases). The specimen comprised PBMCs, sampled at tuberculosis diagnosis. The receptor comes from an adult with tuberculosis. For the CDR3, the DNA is TGTGCCAGCACCTACGAAGGGGCCCCAGGTGGCTACACCTTC. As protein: CASTYEGAPGGYTF.